Shown below are 3 T cell receptor beta chains from a single sample sequenced in a study of T cell responses to AZD1222 COVID-19 vaccine. The assay was immunoSEQ multiplex PCR, and TCRdb's table has in-frame clones only and misses some. This sample yields 150,000 to 180,000 clones, of which 87% are seen a single time; about 9.8% belongs to the top ten. Sequenced here: peripheral blood, sampled 28 days after the second AZD1222 dose. These receptors all come from an adult who received the AZD1222 COVID-19 vaccine.

This clone appeared a few times. Additional DNA sequences in this sample encode the identical CDR3. The chain recombines TRBV27 with TRBJ2-7, with 10 nucleotides matching TRBD1. With 5 bases clipped from V and 3 bases from J, the junction kept 4 bases outside the gene matches. The CDR3 runs 14 residues. The germline V gene has CDR1 MNHEY and CDR2 SMNVEV (reference sequence). DNA of the CDR3: TGTGCCAGCAGTGTCCGGGACAGGGGCTACGAGCAGTACTTC. Translating gives CASSVRDRGYEQYF.

The V and J genes are TRBV3-1 (or the pseudogene TRBV3-2) and TRBJ1-1, with D tentatively TRBD1 (5 bases). Germline assignment: CDR1 LGHDT and CDR2 YNNKEL (reference sequence). The CDR3 sequence is 14 residues long. V was clipped by 1 base and J by 5 bases, with 11 bases between them. CDR3 bases: TGTGCCAGCAGCCAAGCGGGGGGGGGAACTGAAGCTTTCTTT. Protein sequence: CASSQAGGGTEAFF.

The genes are TRBV7-2 and TRBJ2-2, with 11 nucleotides matching TRBD2. CDR3 length equals 17 residues. Germline-derived CDR1 and CDR2 are SGHTA and FQGNSA. The V gene end was trimmed by 3 bases and the J gene end by 2 bases; junction bases not matched to a gene: 5. DNA for the CDR3: TGTGCCAGCAGCTTTCTAGCGGGAGGACCAAACACCGGGGAGCTGTTTTTT. This translates into CASSFLAGGPNTGELFF.